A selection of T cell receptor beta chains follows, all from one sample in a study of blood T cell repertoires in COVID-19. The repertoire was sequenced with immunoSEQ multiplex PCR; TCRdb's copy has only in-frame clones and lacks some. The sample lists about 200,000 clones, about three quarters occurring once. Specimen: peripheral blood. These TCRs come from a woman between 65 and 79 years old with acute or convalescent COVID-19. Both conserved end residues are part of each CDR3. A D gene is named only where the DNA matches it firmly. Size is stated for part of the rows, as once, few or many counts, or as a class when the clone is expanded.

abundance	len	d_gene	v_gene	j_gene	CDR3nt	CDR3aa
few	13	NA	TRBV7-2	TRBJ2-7	TGTGCCAGCAGGGGTAGCAATGGCGTCGAGCAGTACTTC	CASRGSNGVEQYF
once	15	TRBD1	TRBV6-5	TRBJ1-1	TGTGCCAGCATCGAGCAAACAGGGGCGAACACTGAAGCTTTCTTT	CASIEQTGANTEAFF
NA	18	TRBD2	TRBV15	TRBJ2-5	TGTGCCACCAGCAGAGACCCCCTTTCCGCGGGGGTCCAAGAGACCCAGTACTTC	CATSRDPLSAGVQETQYF
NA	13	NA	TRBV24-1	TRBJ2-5	TGTGCCACCAGACCCGCGGGGGCGGAGACCCAGTACTTC	CATRPAGAETQYF
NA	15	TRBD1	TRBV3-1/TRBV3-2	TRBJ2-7	TGTGCCAGCAGCCTTCTTGGACAGGGAGAGAACGAGCAGTACTTC	CASSLLGQGENEQYF
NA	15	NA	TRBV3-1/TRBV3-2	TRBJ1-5	TGTGCCAGCAGCCAAGCACTGAATAGCAATCAGCCCCAGCATTTT	CASSQALNSNQPQHF
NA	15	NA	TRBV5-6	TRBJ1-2	TGTGCCAGCAGCTTGGGTCACAGGGTGAGAGATGGCTACACCTTC	CASSLGHRVRDGYTF
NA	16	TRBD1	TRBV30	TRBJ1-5	TGTGCCTGGGGGACAGGGGGGGAGTATAGCAATCAGCCCCAGCATTTT	CAWGTGGEYSNQPQHF
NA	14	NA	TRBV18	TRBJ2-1	TGTGCCAGCTCATTACAGGGTTCCTACAATGAGCAGTTCTTC	CASSLQGSYNEQFF
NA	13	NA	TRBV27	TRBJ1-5	TGTGCCAGCAGTTTTAGTAGCAATCAGCCCCAGCATTTT	CASSFSSNQPQHF
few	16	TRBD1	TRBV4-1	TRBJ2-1	TGCGCCAGCAGCCCACAATACGGGACAGGGTACAATGAGCAGTTCTTC	CASSPQYGTGYNEQFF
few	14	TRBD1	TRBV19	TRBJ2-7	TGTGCCAGTAGTATGGGACAGAGAACCTACGAGCAGTACTTC	CASSMGQRTYEQYF
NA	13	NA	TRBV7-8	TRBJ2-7	TGTGCCAGCAGCTTCCAGGGTACCAGCGAGCAGTACTTC	CASSFQGTSEQYF
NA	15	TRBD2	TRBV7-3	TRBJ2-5	TGTGCCAGCAGCTTGACTAGCGGGCGCCAAGAGACCCAGTACTTC	CASSLTSGRQETQYF
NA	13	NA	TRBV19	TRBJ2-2	TGTGCCAGTAGTATTTGGGGGGCCGGGGAGCTGTTTTTT	CASSIWGAGELFF
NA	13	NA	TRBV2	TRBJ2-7	TGTGCCAGCAGTTTGGGCACCCAGTACGAGCAGTACTTC	CASSLGTQYEQYF
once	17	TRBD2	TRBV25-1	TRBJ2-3	TGTGCCAGCAGTGAAAAGGGGAGGGCGGGGGACACAGATACGCAGTATTTT	CASSEKGRAGDTDTQYF
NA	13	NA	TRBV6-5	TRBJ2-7	TGTGCCAGCAGACCCGGACAGTCCTACGAGCAGTACTTC	CASRPGQSYEQYF
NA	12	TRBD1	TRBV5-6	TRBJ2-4	TGTGCCAGCAGCTCACAGGGGATTATTCAGTACTTC	CASSSQGIIQYF
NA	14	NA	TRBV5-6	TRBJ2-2	TGTGCCAGCAGCTTGGGACAACCCACCGGGGAGCTGTTTTTT	CASSLGQPTGELFF
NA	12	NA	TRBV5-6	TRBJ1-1	TGTGCCAGCAGCCAACAGTCCCATAGGGCTTTCTTT	CASSQQSHRAFF
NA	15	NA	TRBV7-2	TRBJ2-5	TGTGCCAGCAGCTTAGATGGGGGCCTCCAAGAGACCCAGTACTTC	CASSLDGGLQETQYF
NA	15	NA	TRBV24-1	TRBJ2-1	TGTGCCACCAGTGGCGGCACGGGGAAAATAGATGAGCAGTTCTTC	CATSGGTGKIDEQFF
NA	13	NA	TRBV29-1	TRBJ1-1	TGCAGCGTTTCCTTTTCGGGGAACACTGAAGCTTTCTTT	CSVSFSGNTEAFF
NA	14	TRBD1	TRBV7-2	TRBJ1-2	TGTGCCAGCAGGACGGGACAGGGAAACTATGGCTACACCTTC	CASRTGQGNYGYTF
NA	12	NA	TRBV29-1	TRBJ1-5	TGCAGCGTCGCCAGTTTCAATCAGCCCCAGCATTTT	CSVASFNQPQHF
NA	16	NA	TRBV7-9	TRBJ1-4	TGTGCCAGCAGCCCGACAGGTGCCAACCCACGGGAAAAACTGTTTTTT	CASSPTGANPREKLFF
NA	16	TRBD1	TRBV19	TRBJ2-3	TGTGCCAGTAGTATAAGGGGACAGGGGGGAACAGATACGCAGTATTTT	CASSIRGQGGTDTQYF
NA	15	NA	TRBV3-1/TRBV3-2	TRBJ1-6	TGTGCCAGCAGCCAAATGAAGGGAGCGGCTTCACCCCTCCACTTT	CASSQMKGAASPLHF
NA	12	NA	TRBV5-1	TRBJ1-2	TGCGCCAGCAGCCCCGGCGGGGGAGGCTACACCTTC	CASSPGGGGYTF
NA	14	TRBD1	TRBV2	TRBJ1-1	TGTGCCAGCAGTGAAACCCAGGGACAGGGTAAAGCTTTCTTT	CASSETQGQGKAFF
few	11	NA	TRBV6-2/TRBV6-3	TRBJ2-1	TGTGCCAGCAGCTTGACAAGGCTGCAGTTCTTC	CASSLTRLQFF
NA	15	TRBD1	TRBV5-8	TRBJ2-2	TGTGCCAGCAGTCACACAGGGGCGGGCACCGGGGAGCTGTTTTTT	CASSHTGAGTGELFF
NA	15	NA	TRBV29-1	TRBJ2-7	TGCAGCGTGGGCGACAGGTTTTCTGGGTTTTACGAGCAGTACTTC	CSVGDRFSGFYEQYF
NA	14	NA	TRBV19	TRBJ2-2	TGTGCCAGTAGTATAGGTGCAGGGCGTGGGGAGCTGTTTTTT	CASSIGAGRGELFF
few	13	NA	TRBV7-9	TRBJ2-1	TGTGCCAGCAGGGGGGGGCATGAGGATGAGCAGTTCTTC	CASRGGHEDEQFF
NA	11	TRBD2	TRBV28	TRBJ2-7	TGTGCCAGCAGGGGAGGGGAACTAGTGTACTTC	CASRGGELVYF
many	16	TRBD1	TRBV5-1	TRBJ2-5	TGCGCCAGCAGCACCTCGGGACAGGGGGGGCAAGAGACCCAGTACTTC	CASSTSGQGGQETQYF
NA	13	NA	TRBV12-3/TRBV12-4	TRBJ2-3	TGTGCTGCGAAACAGGGAGGGGCAGATACGCAGTATTTT	CAAKQGGADTQYF
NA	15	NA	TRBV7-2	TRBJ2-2	TGTGCCAGCAGCTTAGCGTTGGGGGCCACCGGGGAGCTGTTTTTT	CASSLALGATGELFF
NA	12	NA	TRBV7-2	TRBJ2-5	TGTGCCAGCAGCTTCGGTAGAGAGACCCAGTACTTC	CASSFGRETQYF
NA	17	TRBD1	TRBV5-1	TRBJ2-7	TGCGCCAGCAGCTTGGCTACCGGGACAGGGGGTGTCTACGAGCAGTACTTC	CASSLATGTGGVYEQYF
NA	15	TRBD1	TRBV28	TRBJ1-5	TGTGCCAGCAGTTTTTCAGCAGGGGGCATTCAGCCCCAGCATTTT	CASSFSAGGIQPQHF
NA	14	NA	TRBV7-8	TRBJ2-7	TGTGCCAGCAGCTACGATAGCCGTCAACACGAGCAGTACTTC	CASSYDSRQHEQYF
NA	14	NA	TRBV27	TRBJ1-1	TGTGCCAGCAGACGGACACGGCAGAACACTGAAGCTTTCTTT	CASRRTRQNTEAFF
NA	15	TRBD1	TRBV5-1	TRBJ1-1	TGCGCCAGCAGCCTAGGACAGGGAGGAACCACTGAAGCTTTCTTT	CASSLGQGGTTEAFF
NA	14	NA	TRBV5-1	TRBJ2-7	TGCGCCAGCAGCTTGAGTCAAGACAGCCTTCCCGGAAACTTC	CASSLSQDSLPGNF
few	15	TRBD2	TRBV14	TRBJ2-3	TGTGCCAGCAGCCGTAGCGGGGGGGGCTTAAATACGCAGTATTTT	CASSRSGGGLNTQYF
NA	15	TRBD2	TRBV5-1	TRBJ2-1	TGCGCCAGCAGCTCACTAGCGGGGCCCTACAATGAGCAGTTCTTC	CASSSLAGPYNEQFF
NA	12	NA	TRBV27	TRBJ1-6	TGTGCCAGCAAGTCAGGTAGTTCACCCCTCCACTTT	CASKSGSSPLHF
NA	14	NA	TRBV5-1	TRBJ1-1	TGCGCCAGCAGCTTCTCTGAGGGGAACACTGAAGCTTTCTTT	CASSFSEGNTEAFF
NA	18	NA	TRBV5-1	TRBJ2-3	TGCGCCAGCAGCTTGGCCCCAGCGACGGGGGGCAGCACAGATACGCAGTATTTT	CASSLAPATGGSTDTQYF
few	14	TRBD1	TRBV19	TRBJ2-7	TGTGCCAGTAGGAGGACAGGCCTTATGGACGAGCAGTACTTC	CASRRTGLMDEQYF
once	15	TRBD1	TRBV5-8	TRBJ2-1	TGTGCCAGCAGCTTGACAGGGGGCATCGTCGGTGAGCAGTTCTTC	CASSLTGGIVGEQFF
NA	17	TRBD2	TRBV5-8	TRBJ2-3	TGTGCCAGCAGCCCCTTACTAGCGGGGGGGCTAGAAGATACGCAGTATTTT	CASSPLLAGGLEDTQYF
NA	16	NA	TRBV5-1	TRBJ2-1	TGCGCCAGCAGCCTAAATAGCGGTGGTACCTACAATGAGCAGTTCTTC	CASSLNSGGTYNEQFF
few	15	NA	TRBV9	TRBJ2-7	TGTGCCAGCAGCGTAAGGGGTTCTACACAGGGCGAGCAGTACTTC	CASSVRGSTQGEQYF
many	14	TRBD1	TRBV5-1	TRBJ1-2	TGCGCCAGCAGCTTGGCTGTGGACAGGGGTGGCTACACCTTC	CASSLAVDRGGYTF
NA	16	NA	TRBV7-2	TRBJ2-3	TGTGCCAGCAGCTTCCCCCCCGGGGGTAGCACAGATACGCAGTATTTT	CASSFPPGGSTDTQYF